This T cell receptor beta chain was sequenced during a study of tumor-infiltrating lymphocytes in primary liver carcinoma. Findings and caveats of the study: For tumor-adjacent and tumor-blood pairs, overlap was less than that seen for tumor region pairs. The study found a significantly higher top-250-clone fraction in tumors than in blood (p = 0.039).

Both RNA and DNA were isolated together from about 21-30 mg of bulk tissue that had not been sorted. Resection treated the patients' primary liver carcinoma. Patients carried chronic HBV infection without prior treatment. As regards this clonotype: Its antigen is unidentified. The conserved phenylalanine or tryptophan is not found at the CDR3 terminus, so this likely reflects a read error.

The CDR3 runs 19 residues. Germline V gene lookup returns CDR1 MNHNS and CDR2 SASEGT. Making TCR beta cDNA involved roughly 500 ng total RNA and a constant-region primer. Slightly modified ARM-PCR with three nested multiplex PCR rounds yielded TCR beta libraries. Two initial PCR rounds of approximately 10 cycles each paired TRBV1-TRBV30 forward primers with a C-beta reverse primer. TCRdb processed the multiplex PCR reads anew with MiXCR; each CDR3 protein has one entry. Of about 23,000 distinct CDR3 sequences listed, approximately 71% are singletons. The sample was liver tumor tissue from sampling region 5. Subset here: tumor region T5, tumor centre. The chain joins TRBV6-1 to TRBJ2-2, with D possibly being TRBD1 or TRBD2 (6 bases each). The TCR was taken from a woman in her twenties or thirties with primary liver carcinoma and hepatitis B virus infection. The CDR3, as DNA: TGTGCCAGCGGTGAAACCCATCCCGGGGGCGCCGCGAACACCGGGGAGCTGTTTCTT. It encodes CASGETHPGGAANTGELFL.